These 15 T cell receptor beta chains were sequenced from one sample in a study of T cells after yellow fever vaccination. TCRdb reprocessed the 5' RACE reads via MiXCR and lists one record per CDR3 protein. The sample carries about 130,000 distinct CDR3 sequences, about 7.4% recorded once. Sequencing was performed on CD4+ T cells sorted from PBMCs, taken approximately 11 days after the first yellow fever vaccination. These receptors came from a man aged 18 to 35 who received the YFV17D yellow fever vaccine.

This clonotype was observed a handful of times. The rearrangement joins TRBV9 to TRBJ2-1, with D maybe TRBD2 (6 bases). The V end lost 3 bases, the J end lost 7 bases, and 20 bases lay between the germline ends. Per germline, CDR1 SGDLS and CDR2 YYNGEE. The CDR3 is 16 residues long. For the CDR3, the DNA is TGTGCCAGCAGCGGCCCCGGCGTTGCGGGGATTAATGAGCAGTTCTTC. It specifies CASSGPGVAGINEQFF.

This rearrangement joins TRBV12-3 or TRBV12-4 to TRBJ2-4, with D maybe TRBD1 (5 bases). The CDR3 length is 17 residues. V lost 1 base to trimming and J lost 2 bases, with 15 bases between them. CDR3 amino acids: CASSLGSARGTKNIQYF. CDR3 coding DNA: TGTGCCAGCAGTTTAGGTTCAGCTAGGGGAACCAAAAACATTCAGTACTTC.

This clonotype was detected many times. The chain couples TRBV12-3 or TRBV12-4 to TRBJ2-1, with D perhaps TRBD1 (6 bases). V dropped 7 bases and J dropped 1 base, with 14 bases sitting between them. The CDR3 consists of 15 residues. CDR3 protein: CASTTPGQSYNEQFF. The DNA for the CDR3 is TGTGCCAGCACTACCCCCGGACAGTCCTACAATGAGCAGTTCTTC.

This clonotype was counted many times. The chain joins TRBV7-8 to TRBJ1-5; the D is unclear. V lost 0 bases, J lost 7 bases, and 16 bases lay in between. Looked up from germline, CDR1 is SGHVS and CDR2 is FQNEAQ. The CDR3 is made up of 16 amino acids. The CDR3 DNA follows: TGTGCCAGCAGCTTAGCGAGAGTGGGCATCACGCAGCCCCAGCATTTT. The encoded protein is CASSLARVGITQPQHF.

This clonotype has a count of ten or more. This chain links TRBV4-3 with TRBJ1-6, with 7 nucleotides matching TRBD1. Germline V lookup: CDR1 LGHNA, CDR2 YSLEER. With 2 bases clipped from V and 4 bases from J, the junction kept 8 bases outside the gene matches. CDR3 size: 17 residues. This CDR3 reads CASSQFVGDSYNSPLHF. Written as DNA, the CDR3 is TGCGCCAGCAGCCAATTTGTGGGGGACAGTTATAATTCACCCCTCCACTTT.

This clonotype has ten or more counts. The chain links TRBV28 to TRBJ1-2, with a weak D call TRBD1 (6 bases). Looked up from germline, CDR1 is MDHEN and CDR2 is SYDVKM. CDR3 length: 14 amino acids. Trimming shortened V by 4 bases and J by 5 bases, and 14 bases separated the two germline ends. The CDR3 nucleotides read TGTGCCAGCAGTTCGGGGGGCAGAACTTATGGCTACACCTTC. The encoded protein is CASSSGGRTYGYTF.

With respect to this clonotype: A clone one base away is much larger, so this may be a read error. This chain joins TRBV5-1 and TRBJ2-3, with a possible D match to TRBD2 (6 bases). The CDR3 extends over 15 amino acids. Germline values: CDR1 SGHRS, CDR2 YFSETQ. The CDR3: CSSSEGLSRTDTQYF. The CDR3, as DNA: TGCTCCAGCAGCGAGGGACTTTCCCGCACAGATACGCAGTATTTT.

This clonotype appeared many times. Written as DNA, the CDR3 is TGCGCCAGCAGCATAGGGACAGGGGGGCATGAGCAGTTCTTC. This codes for CASSIGTGGHEQFF. The V call is TRBV5-1, the J call TRBJ2-1, with 11 bases identical to TRBD1. This CDR3 comprises 14 residues. J was trimmed by 8 bases and V by 4 bases; bases with no gene match: 5. Per germline, CDR1 SGHRS and CDR2 YFSETQ.

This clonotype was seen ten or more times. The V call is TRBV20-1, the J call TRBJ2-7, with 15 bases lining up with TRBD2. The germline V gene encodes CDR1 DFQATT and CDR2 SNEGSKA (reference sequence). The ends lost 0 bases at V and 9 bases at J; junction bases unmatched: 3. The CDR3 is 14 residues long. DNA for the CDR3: TGCAGTGCTAGAGATGGACTAGCGGGGGGGGTGCAGTACGTC. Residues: CSARDGLAGGVQYV.

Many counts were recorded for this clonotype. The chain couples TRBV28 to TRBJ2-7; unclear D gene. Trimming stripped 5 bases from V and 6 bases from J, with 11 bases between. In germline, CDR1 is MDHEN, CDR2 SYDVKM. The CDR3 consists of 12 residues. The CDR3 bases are TGTGCCAGCAGTACCTCAGCAGGCGAGCAGTACGTC. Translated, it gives CASSTSAGEQYV.

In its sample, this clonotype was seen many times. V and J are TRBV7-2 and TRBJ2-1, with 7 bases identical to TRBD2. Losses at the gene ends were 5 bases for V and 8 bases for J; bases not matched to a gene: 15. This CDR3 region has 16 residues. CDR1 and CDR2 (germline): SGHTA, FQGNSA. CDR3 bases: TGTGCCAGCAGCCGTAACGGGGGGAGAGGGTATGATGAGCAGTTCTTC. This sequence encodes CASSRNGGRGYDEQFF.

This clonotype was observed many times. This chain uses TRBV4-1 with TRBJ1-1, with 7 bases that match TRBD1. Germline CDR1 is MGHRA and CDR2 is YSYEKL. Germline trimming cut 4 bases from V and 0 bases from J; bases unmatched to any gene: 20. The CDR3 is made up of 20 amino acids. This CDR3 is CASSPRQGVRTTEMNTEAFF. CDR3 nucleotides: TGCGCCAGCAGCCCACGGCAGGGGGTACGTACCACGGAAATGAACACTGAAGCTTTCTTT.

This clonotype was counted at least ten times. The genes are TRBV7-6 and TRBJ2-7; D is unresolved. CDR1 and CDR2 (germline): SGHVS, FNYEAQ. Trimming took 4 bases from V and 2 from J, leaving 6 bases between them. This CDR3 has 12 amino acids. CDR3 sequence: CASSSPPYEQYF. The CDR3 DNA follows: TGTGCCAGCAGCTCGCCCCCCTACGAGCAGTACTTC.

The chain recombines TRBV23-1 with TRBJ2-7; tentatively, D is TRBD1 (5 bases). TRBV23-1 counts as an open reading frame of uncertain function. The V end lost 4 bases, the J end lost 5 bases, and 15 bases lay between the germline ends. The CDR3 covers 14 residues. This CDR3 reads CASSPLRGFHEQYV. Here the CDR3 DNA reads TGCGCCAGCAGTCCGTTAAGGGGTTTCCACGAGCAGTACGTC.

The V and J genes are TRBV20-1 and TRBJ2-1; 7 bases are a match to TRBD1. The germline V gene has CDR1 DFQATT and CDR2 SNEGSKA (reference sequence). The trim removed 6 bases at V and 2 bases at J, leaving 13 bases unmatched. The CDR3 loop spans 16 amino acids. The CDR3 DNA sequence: TGCAGTGCCAGGGGACAGAACGTTGATACCTACAATGAGCAGTTCTTC. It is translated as CSARGQNVDTYNEQFF.